This T cell receptor (beta chain) was captured in a study of beta chain features in type 1 diabetes. With regard to this clone: The same CDR3 is also encoded by other DNA sequences in this sample.

The investigators reverse transcribed all of the isolated RNA, so they sequenced expressed TCRB transcripts. Data came from immunoSEQ multiplex PCR; TCRdb stores just in-frame clones and leaves some out. The sample has about 260,000 clones, around 65% seen once; the top ten hold 0.053%. This TCR was recovered from a man younger than 45 in good health. Sequencing input: naive CD4+ T cells from blood.

As DNA, the CDR3 is TGTGCCTGGAGTGTCCGGGGGAACACTGAAGCTTTCTTT. This sequence encodes CAWSVRGNTEAFF. The J gene is TRBJ1-1, the V gene TRBV30; D remains ambiguous. Germline CDR1 and CDR2: GTSNPN and SVGIG (reference sequence). There are 13 residues in the CDR3. Trimming left V 0 bases short and J 1 base short, with 6 bases between.